Listed here are 4 T cell receptor beta chains from one sample, sequenced in a study of tissue T cells after allogeneic stem cell transplantation. Here immunoSEQ multiplex PCR was the method, and the copy in TCRdb shows in-frame clones only, minus some. Of just over 20,000 clones detected, 60% to 80% appear once; the ten largest clones hold roughly 0.38%. The source material was blood. These receptor sequences come from a female BALB/c mouse in good health. This strain's MHC haplotype is H2-d.

For this clone: Gene names are mouse gene names. The sequenced fragment ends 1 residue before the CDR3 boundary, so the rest is inferred from the germline J gene. This chain uses TRBV5 with TRBJ1-5; a weak D match, TRBD1 (5 bases). V lost 1 base and J lost 7, with 8 bases in between. The CDR3 is 13 residues long. In germline, CDR1 is LGHNA, CDR2 YNLKQL (reference sequence). The covered CDR3 bases are TGTGCCAGCAGCCAAGGGCCAGGGCAGGCTCCGCTT. It specifies CASSQGPGQAPL. The entire CDR3 reads CASSQGPGQAPLF.

As regards this clone: Gene labels here are mouse ones. The read ends 1 residue before the CDR3 terminus; that terminus is restored from the germline J gene. The chain has TRBV13-1 and TRBJ2-4; TRBD2 aligns across 8 bases. J was trimmed by 1 base and V by 3 bases; bases with no gene match: 7. The V gene's germline CDR1 is NSHNY and CDR2 SYGAGN. CDR3 size: 16 residues. CDR3: CASSVGLGVGQNTLYF. The sequenced part of the CDR3 DNA is TGTGCCAGCAGTGTCGGACTGGGAGTCGGTCAAAACACCTTGTAC.

This clone was observed a handful of times. The listed genes are named as in mouse. The read terminates 1 residue ahead of where the CDR3 ends, so the germline J gene completes it. The chain joins TRBV13-1 to TRBJ2-7; 13 bases line up with TRBD2. Germline loops: CDR1 NSHNY, CDR2 SYGAGN. The CDR3 is 14 amino acids. The junction had 2 bases not matched to a gene; V was cut back by 5 bases and J by 3 bases. This CDR3 reads CASRRDWGGYEQYF. The CDR3 bases that were read are TGTGCCAGCAGGAGGGACTGGGGGGGCTATGAACAGTAC.

Worth noting for this clone: These gene names are mouse names. Sequencing ends 1 residue short of the CDR3 end; the germline J gene provides the rest. The V call is TRBV31, the J call TRBJ2-7; D might be TRBD1 (5 bases). Germline V gene lookup returns CDR1 GKSSPN and CDR2 SITVG. CDR3 length: 14 amino acids. Between the trimmed V and J ends, which lost 0 bases and 4 bases, there was a span of 13 bases. The sequenced part of the CDR3 DNA is TGTGCCTGGAGTCTACCGGACAAAAATTATGAACAGTAC. It yields the protein CAWSLPDKNYEQY. The complete CDR3 reads CAWSLPDKNYEQYF.